These 6 T cell receptor beta chains originate from one sample sequenced in a study of blood T cell repertoires in COVID-19. Clones were read by immunoSEQ multiplex PCR, and TCRdb kept only the in-frame ones, dropping some. In the table there are approximately 270,000 clones, about 90% of which are singletons. The sequenced sample was peripheral blood. The receptors were gathered from a man of 80 years or more with acute or convalescent COVID-19.

This chain uses TRBV6-5 with TRBJ1-4; 8 nucleotides line up with TRBD1. Germline CDR1 and CDR2: MNHEY and SVGAGI. This CDR3 spans 16 amino acids. V lost 4 bases and J lost 6; bases outside the gene matches: 10. The CDR3 DNA reads as TGTGCCAGCAGTTTCCACCTAACAGGGGGGTATGAAAAACTGTTTTTT. Its protein is CASSFHLTGGYEKLFF.

V gene TRBV27 combines with J gene TRBJ1-2; 7 nucleotides match TRBD1. The CDR3 contains 14 residues. Germline CDR1 is MNHEY and CDR2 is SMNVEV (reference sequence). With V trimmed by 7 bases and J by 1 base, 6 bases remained unmatched. The CDR3 loop reads CASKPGQDNYGYTF. In DNA form, the CDR3 reads TGTGCCAGCAAGCCCGGACAGGATAACTATGGCTACACCTTC.

The chain couples TRBV18 to TRBJ1-2; tentative D call: TRBD1 (6 bases). CDR1 is KGHSH, CDR2 LQKENI, per germline. The V end lost 8 bases, the J end lost 3 bases, and 13 bases lay between the germline ends. The CDR3 is made up of 13 amino acids. The CDR3: CASQGTRDYGYTF. DNA for the CDR3: TGTGCCAGCCAGGGGACCAGGGACTATGGCTACACCTTC.

The chain carries TRBV30 and TRBJ1-5, with a tentative D call TRBD1 (5 bases). Looked up from germline, CDR1 is GTSNPN and CDR2 is SVGIG (reference sequence). V lost 3 bases and J 4 bases, leaving 25 bases between the germline ends. The CDR3 runs 18 residues. CDR3 nucleotides: TGTGCCTGGAGCCCCGTCCCCGGCGCCGGGACTGAGAATCAGCCCCAGCATTTT. Translation gives CAWSPVPGAGTENQPQHF.

This clone has a single count. This chain connects TRBV9 to TRBJ2-4; 7 nucleotides line up with TRBD2. The J segment lost 1 base and the V segment lost 5 bases, leaving 6 bases of the junction unmatched. Germline CDR1 reads SGDLS; CDR2 reads YYNGEE. This CDR3 has 15 residues. The CDR3 region is CASSRAGEAKNIQYF. The CDR3 region has the DNA TGTGCCAGCAGTCGCGCGGGGGAGGCCAAAAACATTCAGTACTTC. The whole variable domain, remainder taken from reference TRBV9 and TRBJ2-4, is DSGVTQTPKHLITATGQRVTLRCSPRSGDLSVYWYQQSLDQGLQFLIQYYNGEERAKGNILERFSAQQFPDLHSELNLSSLELGDSALYFCASSRAGEAKNIQYFGAGTRLSVL.

The chain has TRBV19 and TRBJ1-2, with a possible D match to TRBD1 (6 bases). CDR1 is LNHDA, CDR2 SQIVND, per germline (reference sequence). V was trimmed by 7 bases and J by 2 bases, leaving 11 bases between them. The CDR3 spans 13 residues. The CDR3 sequence: CASNTQGNYGYTF. CDR3 bases: TGTGCCAGTAATACACAGGGCAACTATGGCTACACCTTC.